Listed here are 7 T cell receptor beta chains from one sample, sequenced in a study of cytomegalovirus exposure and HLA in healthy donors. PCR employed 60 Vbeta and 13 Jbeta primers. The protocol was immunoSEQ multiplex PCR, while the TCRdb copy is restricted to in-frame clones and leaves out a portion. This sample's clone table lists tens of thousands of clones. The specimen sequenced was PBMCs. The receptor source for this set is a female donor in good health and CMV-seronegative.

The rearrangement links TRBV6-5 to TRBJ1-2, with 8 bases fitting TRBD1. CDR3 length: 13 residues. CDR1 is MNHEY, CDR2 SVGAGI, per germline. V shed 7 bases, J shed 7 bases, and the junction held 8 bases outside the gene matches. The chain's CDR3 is CASNPTGEGGYTF. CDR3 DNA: TGTGCCAGCAACCCGACAGGGGAAGGTGGCTACACCTTC.

Here the CDR3 DNA reads TGTGCCTGGAGACTTACACTAGCGGGAGAGAGAGATACGCAGTATTTT. Translation: CAWRLTLAGERDTQYF. The gene calls are TRBV30 and TRBJ2-3, with TRBD2 matching over 11 bases. Germline V lookup: CDR1 GTSNPN, CDR2 SVGIG (reference sequence). J lost 5 bases, V lost 3 bases, and 10 bases had no gene match. There are 16 residues in the CDR3.

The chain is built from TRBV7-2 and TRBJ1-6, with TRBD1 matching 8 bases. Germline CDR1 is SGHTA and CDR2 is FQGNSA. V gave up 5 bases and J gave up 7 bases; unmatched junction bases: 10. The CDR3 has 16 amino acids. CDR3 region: CASSTWGQASNSPLHF. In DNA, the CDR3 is TGTGCCAGCAGCACCTGGGGACAGGCCAGCAATTCACCCCTCCACTTT.

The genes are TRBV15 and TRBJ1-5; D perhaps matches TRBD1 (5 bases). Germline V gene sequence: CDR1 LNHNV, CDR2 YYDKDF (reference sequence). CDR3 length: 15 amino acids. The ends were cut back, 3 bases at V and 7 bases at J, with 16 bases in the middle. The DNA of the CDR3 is TGTGCCACCAGCAGCGACCGTGCGGGACGACAGCCCCAGCATTTT. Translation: CATSSDRAGRQPQHF. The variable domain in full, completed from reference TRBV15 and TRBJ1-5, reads DAMVIQNPRYQVTQFGKPVTLSCSQTLNHNVMYWYQQKSSQAPKLLFHYYDKDFNNEADTPDNFQSRRPNTSFCFLDIRSPGLGDTAMYLCATSSDRAGRQPQHFGDGTRLSIL.

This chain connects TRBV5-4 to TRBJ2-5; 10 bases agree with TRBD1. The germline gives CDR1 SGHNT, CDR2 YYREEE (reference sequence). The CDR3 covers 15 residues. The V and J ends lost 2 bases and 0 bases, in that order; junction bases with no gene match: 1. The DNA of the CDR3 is TGTGCCAGCAGCTTCGGGACAGGGGACCAAGAGACCCAGTACTTC. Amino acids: CASSFGTGDQETQYF.

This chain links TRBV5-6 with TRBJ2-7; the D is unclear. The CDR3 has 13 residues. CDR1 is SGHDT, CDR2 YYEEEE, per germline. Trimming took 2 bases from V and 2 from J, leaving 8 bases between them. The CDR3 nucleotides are TGTGCCAGCAGCTTCGAGGCTCCCTACGAGCAGTACTTC. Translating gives CASSFEAPYEQYF.

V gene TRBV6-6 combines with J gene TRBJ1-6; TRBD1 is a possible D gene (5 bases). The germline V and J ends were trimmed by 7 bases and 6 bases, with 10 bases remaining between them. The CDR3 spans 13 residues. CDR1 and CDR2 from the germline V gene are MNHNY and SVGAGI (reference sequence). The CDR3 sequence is CASKGVGNSPLHF. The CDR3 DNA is TGTGCCAGCAAAGGGGTCGGTAATTCACCCCTCCACTTT.